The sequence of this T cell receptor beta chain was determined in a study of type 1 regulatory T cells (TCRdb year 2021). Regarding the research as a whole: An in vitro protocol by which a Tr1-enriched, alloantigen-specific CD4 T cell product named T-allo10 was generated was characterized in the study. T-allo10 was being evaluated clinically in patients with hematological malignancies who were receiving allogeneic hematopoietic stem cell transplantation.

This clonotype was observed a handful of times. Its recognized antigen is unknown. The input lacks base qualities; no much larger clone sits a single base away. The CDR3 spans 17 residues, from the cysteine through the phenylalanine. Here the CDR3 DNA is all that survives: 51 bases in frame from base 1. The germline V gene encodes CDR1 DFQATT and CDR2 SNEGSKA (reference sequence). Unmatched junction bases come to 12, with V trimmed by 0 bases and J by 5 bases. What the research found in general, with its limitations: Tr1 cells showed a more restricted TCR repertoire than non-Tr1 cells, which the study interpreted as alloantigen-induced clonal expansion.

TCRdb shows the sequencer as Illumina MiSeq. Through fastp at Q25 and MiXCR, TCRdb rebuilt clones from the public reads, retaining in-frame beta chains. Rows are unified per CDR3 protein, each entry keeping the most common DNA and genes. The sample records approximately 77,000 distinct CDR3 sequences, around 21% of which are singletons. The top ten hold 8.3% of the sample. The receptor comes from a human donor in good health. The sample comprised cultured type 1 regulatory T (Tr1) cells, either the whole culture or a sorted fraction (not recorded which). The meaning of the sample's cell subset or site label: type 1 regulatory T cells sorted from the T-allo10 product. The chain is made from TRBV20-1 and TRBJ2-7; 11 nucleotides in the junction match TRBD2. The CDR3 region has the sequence CSARDVTSGSRYHEQYF. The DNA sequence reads TGCAGTGCTAGAGATGTTACTAGCGGGAGTCGGTACCACGAGCAGTACTTC.